This TCR beta chain was captured in a study of regulatory T cells in long-lasting Graves disease (dated by TCRdb to about 2021). At the level of the whole study: Persistent Graves' disease was defined as persistently positive TSH receptor autoantibodies together with antithyroid drug treatment for over 5 years. Peripheral blood TCR sequencing and RNA sequencing compared persistent Graves' disease patients with newly diagnosed Graves' disease patients. TCR sequencing covered approximately 13 persistent and some 20 newly diagnosed Graves' disease patients, some 33 samples in total. The study took place in China and was registered as a clinical trial. On average, persistent Graves' disease patients in the clinical cohort had been on antithyroid drugs for around ten years. The study at large found these results: Peripheral blood alone was examined, since thyroid tissue, which constituted the primary lesion, could not be accessed. The authors noted that the small sample size was a limitation that may lower accuracy. Lower TCR Shannon entropy and fewer highly expanded clones were observed in persistent Graves' disease patients than in newly diagnosed patients, which suggested clonal expansion. Patients with persistent disease shared more public clonotypes (over 2,500) than newly diagnosed patients did (approximately 990). Only the TCR beta chain was sequenced and analyzed. TRBV28, TRBJ1-2 and TRBJ2-5 were preferentially used in persistent disease, while TRBV20-1 and TRBJ2-1 were favored in newly diagnosed disease.

Here V drops 2 bases and J drops 0 bases, and the junction holds 8 bases not matched to any gene. CDR1 is given as MNHEY and CDR2 as SMNVEV, both from the germline V gene (reference sequence). Taken from cysteine to phenylalanine, the CDR3 has 17 residues. The CDR3 DNA has 51 bases and is translated from base 1. The library was prepared using multiplex PCR. The instrument was an Illumina HiSeq 4000. CDR3 regions were amplified by Arm-PCR with iRepertoire HTBI primers to construct TCR beta libraries. Gel purification was performed on PCR products prior to sequencing. On the authors' methods: A total of fewer than 80 TRBV and 14 TRBJ segments were identified across samples and were used for gene usage analysis of CDR3 amino acid clonotypes. Filtered high-quality paired reads were merged into contigs using COPE and FqMerger. BLAST was used to align contigs to the IMGT TRBV, TRBD and TRBJ reference genes, and CDR3 was defined following IMGT. Any clonotype with a frequency above 0.1% was classified as a highly expanded clone. Shannon entropy served as the measure of repertoire diversity, while the Gini coefficient captured V-J evenness. Clonotypes shared by more than one individual were considered public. The public sequencing data were trimmed at Q25 with fastp and processed into clonotypes with MiXCR by TCRdb, which kept only in-frame beta chains. Each entry merges the rows of one CDR3 protein and shows their most common DNA and genes. What appears here as the V and J calls and clone size reflects TCRdb's work, not the paper's. For this sample the table gives fewer than 400,000 distinct CDR3 sequences, of which about 20% were detected only once. The ten largest clones capture 25% to 35% of the sample.

The time point label for this specimen denotes: persistent/refractory GD, antithyroid drugs over 5 years with positive TRAb. RNA was extracted from PBMCs in TRIzol for both TCR sequencing and RNA sequencing. The diagnosis of Graves' disease was made according to American Thyroid Association guidelines. Patients for the study were recruited at an endocrinology department in Xi'an, China. Each patient gave 7.5 to 10 milliliters of peripheral blood, collected in an EDTA anticoagulant tube. PBMCs were isolated by Ficoll Paque Plus density gradient separation without further T cell sorting. An Agilent 2100 Bioanalyzer and agarose gel were used to check RNA quality, and a NanoDrop 2000 was used to measure RNA concentration. Many counts were recorded for this clonotype. What this receptor recognizes is not known. Base qualities are not at hand, and no much larger clone is one base apart.

The clonotype comes from a female donor with Graves disease. Specimen: peripheral blood mononuclear cells (PBMCs), collected when the disease was refractory, from a patient treated with antithyroid drugs. The chain is made from TRBV27 and TRBJ1-1, with 8 bases matching TRBD1. The CDR3 protein: CASSLKQGGTLNTEAFF. The bases read TGTGCCAGCAGTTTAAAACAGGGGGGGACTCTGAACACTGAAGCTTTCTTT.